A single sample gave rise to the 14 T cell receptor beta chains below, sequenced in a study of OX40 agonist ivuxolimab in advanced cancers. The protocol was immunoSEQ multiplex PCR, while the TCRdb copy is restricted to in-frame clones and leaves out a portion. Seen here are tens of thousands of clones, roughly 90% observed once, and the top ten hold 0.15% to 0.2%. The specimen was CD4+ or CD8+ T cells sorted from blood, collected in a trial of the OX40 agonist ivuxolimab. Source of these receptors: an adult with an advanced solid tumor such as melanoma, head and neck, liver or kidney cancer.

This clone was picked up a small number of times. The chain links TRBV5-1 to TRBJ2-7, with 10 bases identical to TRBD1. This CDR3 region has 15 residues. Losses at the gene ends were 1 base for V and 4 bases for J; bases not matched to a gene: 5. Germline V CDR1 and CDR2: SGHRS, YFSETQ. In nucleotides, the CDR3 is TGCGCCAGCAGCTTGACTCGGGACAGGGGTTACGAGCAGTACTTC. Translated: CASSLTRDRGYEQYF.

The V gene is TRBV5-1, the J gene TRBJ2-5; perhaps TRBD1 as D (5 bases). Germline V gene lookup returns CDR1 SGHRS and CDR2 YFSETQ. Trimming cost V 4 bases and J 5 bases, with 12 bases left between them. CDR3 length equals 13 residues. Here the CDR3 reads CASSLGVGETQYF. As DNA, the CDR3 is TGCGCCAGCAGCCTAGGGGTGGGGGAGACCCAGTACTTC.

The chain employs TRBV14 and TRBJ2-2, with D hard to call. CDR1 and CDR2 from the germline V gene are SGHDN and FVKESK. Trimming shortened V by 5 bases and J by 4 bases, and 5 bases separated the two germline ends. The CDR3 runs 12 residues. CDR3 nucleotide sequence: TGTGCCAGCAGCGGAACCACCGGGGAGCTGTTTTTT. It encodes CASSGTTGELFF.

The CDR3 protein is CAWTPGVEQYF. CDR3 bases: TGTGCCTGGACCCCCGGGGTAGAGCAGTACTTC. The V call is TRBV30, the J call TRBJ2-7, with D perhaps matching TRBD2 (5 bases). Germline CDR1 reads GTSNPN; CDR2 reads SVGIG (reference sequence). V was shortened by 4 bases and J by 7 bases, with 11 bases between the two germline ends. The CDR3 covers 11 residues.

The CDR3 sequence is CASSKGGTPSTDTQYF. The CDR3 bases are TGTGCCAGCAGCAAAGGAGGAACCCCTAGCACAGATACGCAGTATTTT. V gene TRBV21-1 combines with J gene TRBJ2-3; TRBD2, the D gene given by the table, was not confirmed from the DNA. TRBV21-1 is a recognized pseudogene. The CDR3 totals 16 residues.

This clone turned up a few times. This chain links TRBV19 with TRBJ2-1, with D unclear. The CDR3 runs to 16 residues. The germline CDR1 and CDR2 sequences are LNHDA and SQIVND (reference sequence). V lost 0 bases and J lost 0, with 9 bases in between. The CDR3 nucleotides read TGTGCCAGTAGTATAGATGCGAGCAGCTCCTACAATGAGCAGTTCTTC. Its translation: CASSIDASSSYNEQFF.

The chain carries TRBV9 and TRBJ1-1, with TRBD1 as a possible D gene (6 bases). Germline CDR1 reads SGDLS; CDR2 reads YYNGEE. The CDR3 has 14 residues. V was clipped by 0 bases and J by 4 bases, with 10 bases between them. CDR3 region: CASSVVGGGTEAFF. CDR3 sequence (DNA): TGTGCCAGCAGCGTAGTTGGGGGCGGCACTGAAGCTTTCTTT.

This sequence joins TRBV19 and TRBJ2-5, with 13 bases aligning to TRBD2. Germline V gives CDR1 LNHDA, CDR2 SQIVND (reference sequence). V lost 5 bases, J lost 0 bases, and 3 bases stayed unmatched. CDR3 length: 16 residues. CDR3: CASSSGTSGNQETQYF. CDR3 in DNA: TGTGCCAGTAGTTCGGGGACTAGCGGGAACCAAGAGACCCAGTACTTC.

The chain combines TRBV29-1 with TRBJ2-3; maybe TRBD2 (5 bases). The CDR3 extends over 12 amino acids. Germline V gene sequence: CDR1 SQVTM, CDR2 ANQGSEA. V lost 4 bases, J lost 3 bases, and 8 bases lay in between. The CDR3 protein is CSVVGGTDTQYF. DNA for the CDR3: TGCAGCGTTGTTGGAGGAACAGATACGCAGTATTTT.

The CDR3 region is CASSLVGTFEQYF. Written as DNA, the CDR3 is TGTGCCAGCAGCTTGGTAGGGACCTTCGAGCAGTACTTC. The V call is TRBV5-4, the J call TRBJ2-7; D possibly matches TRBD1 or TRBD2 (5 bases each). CDR1 is SGHNT, CDR2 YYREEE, per germline (reference sequence). The V end was cut by 0 bases, the J end by 6 bases, with 10 bases between. The CDR3 is 13 residues long.

V usage is TRBV6-5 and J usage is TRBJ2-1, with 10 bases matching TRBD1. The CDR3 is 16 amino acids. The trim removed 2 bases at V and 5 bases at J, leaving 6 bases unmatched. The V gene's germline CDR1 is MNHEY and CDR2 SVGAGI. The CDR3 DNA reads as TGTGCCAGCAGTTACCTTCAGGGACAGGGGCACAATGAGCAGTTCTTC. It yields the protein CASSYLQGQGHNEQFF.

The sample holds one count of this clone. The chain uses TRBV6-1 and TRBJ2-7; D perhaps matches TRBD1 (6 bases). Per germline, CDR1 MNHNS and CDR2 SASEGT. The V and J ends lost 5 bases and 0 bases respectively, with 14 bases between them. This CDR3 spans 15 amino acids. The CDR3 sequence: CASSHAFRGSYEQYF. The CDR3 bases are TGTGCCAGCAGTCATGCCTTCAGGGGCTCCTACGAGCAGTACTTC.

The chain has TRBV2 and TRBJ2-7, with D perhaps TRBD1 or TRBD2 (5 bases each). Germline V gene data show CDR1 as SNHLY and CDR2 as FYNNEI. The CDR3 has 12 residues. Trimming took off 3 bases at V and 5 bases at J, with 8 bases between the two ends. CDR3 sequence (DNA): TGTGCCAGCAGTGAGAGGGGTCACGAGCAGTACTTC. Amino acids: CASSERGHEQYF.

This chain links TRBV15 with TRBJ1-3, with D possibly being TRBD1 (5 bases). Trimming shortened V by 0 bases and J by 3 bases, and 21 bases separated the two germline ends. The germline V gene encodes CDR1 LNHNV and CDR2 YYDKDF (reference sequence). This CDR3 region has 19 residues. CDR3: CATSRDSPRPGAGGNTIYF. CDR3 coding DNA: TGTGCCACCAGCAGAGATAGCCCCCGCCCTGGGGCGGGTGGAAACACCATATATTTT. Complete variable domain (other parts from reference TRBV15 and TRBJ1-3): DAMVIQNPRYQVTQFGKPVTLSCSQTLNHNVMYWYQQKSSQAPKLLFHYYDKDFNNEADTPDNFQSRRPNTSFCFLDIRSPGLGDTAMYLCATSRDSPRPGAGGNTIYFGEGSWLTVV.